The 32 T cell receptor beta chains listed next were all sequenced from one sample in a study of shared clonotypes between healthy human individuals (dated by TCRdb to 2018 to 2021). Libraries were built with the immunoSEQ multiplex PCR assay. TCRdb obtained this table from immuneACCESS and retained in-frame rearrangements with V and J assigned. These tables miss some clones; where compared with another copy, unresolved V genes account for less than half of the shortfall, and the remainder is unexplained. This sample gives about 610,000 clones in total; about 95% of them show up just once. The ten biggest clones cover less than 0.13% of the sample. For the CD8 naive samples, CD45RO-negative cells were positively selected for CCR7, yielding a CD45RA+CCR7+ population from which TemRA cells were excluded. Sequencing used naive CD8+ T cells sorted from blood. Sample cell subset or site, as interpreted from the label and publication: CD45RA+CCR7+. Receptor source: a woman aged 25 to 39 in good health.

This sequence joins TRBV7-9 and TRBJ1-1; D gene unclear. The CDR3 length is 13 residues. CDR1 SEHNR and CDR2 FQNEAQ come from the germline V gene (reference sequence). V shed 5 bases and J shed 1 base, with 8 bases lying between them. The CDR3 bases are TGTGCCAGCAGCGCAGAAAAGAACACTGAAGCTTTCTTT. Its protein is CASSAEKNTEAFF.

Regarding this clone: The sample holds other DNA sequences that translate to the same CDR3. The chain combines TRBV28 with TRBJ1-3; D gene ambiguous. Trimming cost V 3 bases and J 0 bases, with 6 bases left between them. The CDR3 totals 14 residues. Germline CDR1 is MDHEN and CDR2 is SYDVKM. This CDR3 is CASSFAGSGNTIYF. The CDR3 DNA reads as TGTGCCAGCAGTTTCGCGGGCTCTGGAAACACCATATATTTT.

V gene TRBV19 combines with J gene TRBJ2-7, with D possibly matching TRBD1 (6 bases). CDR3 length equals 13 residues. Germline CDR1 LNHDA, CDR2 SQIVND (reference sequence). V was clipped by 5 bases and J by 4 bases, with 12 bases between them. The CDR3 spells CASSETGLYEQYF. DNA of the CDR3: TGTGCCAGTAGTGAAACAGGGTTATACGAGCAGTACTTC.

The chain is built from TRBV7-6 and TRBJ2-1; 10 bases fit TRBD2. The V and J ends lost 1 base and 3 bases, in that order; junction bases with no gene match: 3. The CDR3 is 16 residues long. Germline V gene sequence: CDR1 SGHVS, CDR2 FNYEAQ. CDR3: CASSLDSGRIYNEQFF. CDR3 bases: TGTGCCAGCAGCTTAGATAGCGGGAGGATCTACAATGAGCAGTTCTTC.

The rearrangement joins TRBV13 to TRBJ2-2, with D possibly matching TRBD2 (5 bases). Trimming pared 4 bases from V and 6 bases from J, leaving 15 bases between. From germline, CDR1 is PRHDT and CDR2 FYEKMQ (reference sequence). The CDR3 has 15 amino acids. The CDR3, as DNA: TGTGCCAGCAGCTCACGTGCTACGGGGTCCGGGGAGCTGTTTTTT. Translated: CASSSRATGSGELFF.

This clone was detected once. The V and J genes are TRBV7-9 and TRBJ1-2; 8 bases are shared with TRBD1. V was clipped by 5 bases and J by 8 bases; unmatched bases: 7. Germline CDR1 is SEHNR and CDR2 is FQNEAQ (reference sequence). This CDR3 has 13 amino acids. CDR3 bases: TGTGCCAGCAGCACGGGACAGGAGGTCGGCTACACCTTC. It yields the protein CASSTGQEVGYTF.

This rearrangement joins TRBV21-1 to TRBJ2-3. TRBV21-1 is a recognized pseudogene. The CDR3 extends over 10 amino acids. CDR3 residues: CASSPDTQYF. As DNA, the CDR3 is TGTGCCAGCAGCCCAGATACGCAGTATTTT.

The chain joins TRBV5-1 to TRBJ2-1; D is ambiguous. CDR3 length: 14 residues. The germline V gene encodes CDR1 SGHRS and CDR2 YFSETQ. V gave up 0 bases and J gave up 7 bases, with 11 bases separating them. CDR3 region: CASSLADTPNEQFF. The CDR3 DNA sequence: TGCGCCAGCAGCTTGGCCGACACCCCAAATGAGCAGTTCTTC. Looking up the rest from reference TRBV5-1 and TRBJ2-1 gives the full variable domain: KAGVTQTPRYLIKTRGQQVTLSCSPISGHRSVSWYQQTPGQGLQFLFEYFSETQRNKGNFPGRFSGRQFSNSRSEMNVSTLELGDSALYLCASSLADTPNEQFFGPGTRLTVL.

The CDR3 region has the DNA TGTGCCAGCAGATCCCCGGACAGTGGAAACACCATATATTTT. It specifies CASRSPDSGNTIYF. The chain joins TRBV28 to TRBJ1-3; the D gene is possibly TRBD1 (6 bases). Between the trimmed V and J ends, which lost 6 bases and 3 bases, there was a span of 12 bases. CDR1 is MDHEN and CDR2 is SYDVKM in the germline V gene. CDR3 length: 14 amino acids.

Here the CDR3 reads CASSPPAGAPNEQFF. For the CDR3, the DNA is TGTGCCAGCAGCCCCCCAGCGGGAGCCCCCAATGAGCAGTTCTTC. V and J are TRBV9 and TRBJ2-1; 8 positions match TRBD2. Losses at the gene ends were 4 bases for V and 6 bases for J; bases not matched to a gene: 9. Germline assignment: CDR1 SGDLS and CDR2 YYNGEE. CDR3 length: 15 residues.

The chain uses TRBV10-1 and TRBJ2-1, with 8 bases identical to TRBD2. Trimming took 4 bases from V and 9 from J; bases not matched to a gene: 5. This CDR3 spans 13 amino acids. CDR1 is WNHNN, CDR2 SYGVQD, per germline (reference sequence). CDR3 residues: CASSAGLVGEQFF. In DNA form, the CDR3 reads TGCGCCAGCAGTGCGGGACTAGTAGGTGAGCAGTTCTTC.

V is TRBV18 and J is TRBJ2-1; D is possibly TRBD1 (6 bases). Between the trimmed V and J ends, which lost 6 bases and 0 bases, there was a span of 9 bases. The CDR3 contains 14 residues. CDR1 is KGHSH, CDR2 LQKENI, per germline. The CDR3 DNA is TGTGCCAGCTCTGACAGGAGCTCCTACAATGAGCAGTTCTTC. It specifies CASSDRSSYNEQFF. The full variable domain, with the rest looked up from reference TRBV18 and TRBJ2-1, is NAGVMQNPRHLVRRRGQEARLRCSPMKGHSHVYWYRQLPEEGLKFMVYLQKENIIDESGMPKERFSAEFPKEGPSILRIQQVVRGDSAAYFCASSDRSSYNEQFFGPGTRLTVL.

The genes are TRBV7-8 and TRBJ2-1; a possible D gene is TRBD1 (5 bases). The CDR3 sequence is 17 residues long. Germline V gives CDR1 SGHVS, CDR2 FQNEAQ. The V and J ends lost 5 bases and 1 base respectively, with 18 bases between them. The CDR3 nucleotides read TGTGCCAGCAGCGGAAGGGAAGGGGCTTCATCCTACAATGAGCAGTTCTTC. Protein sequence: CASSGREGASSYNEQFF.

CDR3 DNA sequence: TGTGCCAGCAGCTTCGAGTCCTACTACGAGCAGTACTTC. Its protein product is CASSFESYYEQYF. J is TRBJ2-7 and V is TRBV11-2; the D is unclear. V was clipped by 3 bases and J by 3 bases, with 9 bases between them. Germline CDR1 reads SGHAT; CDR2 reads FQNNGV. The CDR3 sequence is 13 residues long.

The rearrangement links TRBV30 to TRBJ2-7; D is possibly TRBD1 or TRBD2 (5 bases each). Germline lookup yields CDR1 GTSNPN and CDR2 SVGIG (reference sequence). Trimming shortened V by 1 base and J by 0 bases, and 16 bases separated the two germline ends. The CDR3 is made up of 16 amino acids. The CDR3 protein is CAWSGPGAEFSYEQYF. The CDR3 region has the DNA TGTGCCTGGAGTGGCCCCGGGGCGGAATTCTCCTACGAGCAGTACTTC.

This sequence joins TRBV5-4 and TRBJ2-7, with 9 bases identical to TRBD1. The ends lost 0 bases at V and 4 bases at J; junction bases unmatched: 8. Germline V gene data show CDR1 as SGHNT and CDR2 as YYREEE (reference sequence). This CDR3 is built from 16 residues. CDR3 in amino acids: CASSLGSGTGYYEQYF. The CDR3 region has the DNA TGTGCCAGCAGCTTGGGGTCCGGGACAGGGTATTACGAGCAGTACTTC. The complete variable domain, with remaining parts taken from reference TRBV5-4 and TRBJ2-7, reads ETGVTQSPTHLIKTRGQQVTLRCSSQSGHNTVSWYQQALGQGPQFIFQYYREEENGRGNFPPRFSGLQFPNYSSELNVNALELDDSALYLCASSLGSGTGYYEQYFGPGTRLTVT.

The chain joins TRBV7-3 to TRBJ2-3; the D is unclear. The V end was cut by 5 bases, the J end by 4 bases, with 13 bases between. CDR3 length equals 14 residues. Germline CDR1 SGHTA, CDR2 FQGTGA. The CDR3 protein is CASSTFPHSDTQYF. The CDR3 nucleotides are TGTGCCAGCAGCACCTTCCCCCACTCAGATACGCAGTATTTT.

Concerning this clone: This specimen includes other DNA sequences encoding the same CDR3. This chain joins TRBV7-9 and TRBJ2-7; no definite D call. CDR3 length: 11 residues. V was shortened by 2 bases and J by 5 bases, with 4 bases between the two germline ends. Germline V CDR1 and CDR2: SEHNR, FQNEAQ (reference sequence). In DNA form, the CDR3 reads TGTGCCAGCAGCTTACTCGACGAGCAGTACTTC. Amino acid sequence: CASSLLDEQYF.

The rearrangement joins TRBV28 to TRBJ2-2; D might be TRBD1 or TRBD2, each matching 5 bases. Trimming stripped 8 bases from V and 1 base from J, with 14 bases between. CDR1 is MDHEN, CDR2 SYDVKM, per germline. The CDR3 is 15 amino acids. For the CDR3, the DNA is TGTGCCAGCCTCGGGGCCCTGGAGAACACCGGGGAGCTGTTTTTT. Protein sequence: CASLGALENTGELFF.

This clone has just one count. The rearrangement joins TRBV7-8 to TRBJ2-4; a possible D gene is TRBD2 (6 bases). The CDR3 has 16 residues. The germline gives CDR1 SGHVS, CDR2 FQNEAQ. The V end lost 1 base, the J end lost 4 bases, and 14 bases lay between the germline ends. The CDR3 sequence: CASSLERAGKKNIQYF. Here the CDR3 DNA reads TGTGCCAGCAGCTTAGAAAGGGCGGGAAAGAAAAACATTCAGTACTTC.

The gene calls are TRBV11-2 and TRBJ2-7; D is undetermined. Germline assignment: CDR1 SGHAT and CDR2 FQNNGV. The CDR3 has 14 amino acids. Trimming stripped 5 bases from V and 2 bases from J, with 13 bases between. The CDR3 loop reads CASSDGRTPYEQYF. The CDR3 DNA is TGTGCCAGCAGCGACGGCAGGACCCCCTACGAGCAGTACTTC.

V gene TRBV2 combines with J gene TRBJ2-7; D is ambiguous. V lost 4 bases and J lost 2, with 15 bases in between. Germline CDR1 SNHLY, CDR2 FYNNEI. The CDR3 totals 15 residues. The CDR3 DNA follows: TGTGCCAGCAGTGGAGAGGTGAACCCTCCCTACGAGCAGTACTTC. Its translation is CASSGEVNPPYEQYF.

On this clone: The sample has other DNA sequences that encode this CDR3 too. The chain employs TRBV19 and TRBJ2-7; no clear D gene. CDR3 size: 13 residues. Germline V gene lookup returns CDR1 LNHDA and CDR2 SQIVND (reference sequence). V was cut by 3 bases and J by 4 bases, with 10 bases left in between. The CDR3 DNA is TGTGCCAGTAGTATCGGCCTACATTACGAGCAGTACTTC. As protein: CASSIGLHYEQYF. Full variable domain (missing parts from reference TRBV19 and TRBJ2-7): DGGITQSPKYLFRKEGQNVTLSCEQNLNHDAMYWYRQDPGQGLRLIYYSQIVNDFQKGDIAEGYSVSREKKESFPLTVTSAQKNPTAFYLCASSIGLHYEQYFGPGTRLTVT.

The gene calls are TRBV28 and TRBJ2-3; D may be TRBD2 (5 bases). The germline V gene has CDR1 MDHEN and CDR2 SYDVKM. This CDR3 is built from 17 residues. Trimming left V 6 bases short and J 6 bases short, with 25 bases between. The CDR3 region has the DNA TGTGCCAGCAGCACCCCGATGGAGGACCTCAGAGGGGATACGCAGTATTTT. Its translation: CASSTPMEDLRGDTQYF.

The CDR3: CSAKLANTGELFF. CDR3 DNA: TGCAGCGCCAAACTAGCAAACACCGGGGAGCTGTTTTTT. The chain is built from TRBV29-1 and TRBJ2-2; tentative D call: TRBD2 (6 bases). Trimming cost V 7 bases and J 2 bases, with 11 bases left between them. The length of the CDR3 is 13 residues. CDR1 is SQVTM, CDR2 ANQGSEA, per germline.

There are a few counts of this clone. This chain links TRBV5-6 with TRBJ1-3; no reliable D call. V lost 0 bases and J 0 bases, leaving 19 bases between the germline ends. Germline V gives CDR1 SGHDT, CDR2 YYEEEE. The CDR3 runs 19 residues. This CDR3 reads CASSLAMAGIFNSGNTIYF. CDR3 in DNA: TGTGCCAGCAGCTTGGCCATGGCGGGGATCTTCAACTCTGGAAACACCATATATTTT.

The CDR3 nucleotides are TGTGCCAGCAGCGTAGGAGGGACCAGCATAAATACGCAGTATTTT. Amino acids: CASSVGGTSINTQYF. The J gene is TRBJ2-3, the V gene TRBV9; TRBD1 or TRBD2 may be the D gene (5 bases each). Germline CDR1 reads SGDLS; CDR2 reads YYNGEE. V dropped 0 bases and J dropped 7 bases, with 15 bases sitting between them. The CDR3 consists of 15 residues.

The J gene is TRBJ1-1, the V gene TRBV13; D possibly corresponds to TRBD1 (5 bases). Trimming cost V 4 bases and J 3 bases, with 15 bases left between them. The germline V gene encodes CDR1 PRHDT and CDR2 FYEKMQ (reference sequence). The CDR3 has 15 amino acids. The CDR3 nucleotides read TGTGCCAGCAGCTCGACCGGGACTTTAGACACTGAAGCTTTCTTT. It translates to CASSSTGTLDTEAFF.

The DNA for the CDR3 is TGTGCCAGCAGTGAAGCCCCGGGACGCATCTACAATGAGCAGTTCTTC. It specifies CASSEAPGRIYNEQFF. This chain joins TRBV2 and TRBJ2-1; D is possibly TRBD1 or TRBD2 (5 bases each). The CDR3 runs to 16 residues. V lost 0 bases and J lost 3, with 12 bases in between. Germline CDR1 SNHLY, CDR2 FYNNEI.

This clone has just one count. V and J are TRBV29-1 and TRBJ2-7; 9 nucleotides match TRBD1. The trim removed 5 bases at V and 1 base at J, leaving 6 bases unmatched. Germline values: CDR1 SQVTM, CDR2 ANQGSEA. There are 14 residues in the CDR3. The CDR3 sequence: CSVSGTGHSYEQYF. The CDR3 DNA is TGCAGCGTTTCCGGGACAGGGCATTCCTACGAGCAGTACTTC.

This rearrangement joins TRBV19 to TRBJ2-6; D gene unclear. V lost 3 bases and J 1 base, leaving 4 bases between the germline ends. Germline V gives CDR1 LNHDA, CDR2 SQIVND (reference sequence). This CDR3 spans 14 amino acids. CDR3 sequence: CASSMGSGANVLTF. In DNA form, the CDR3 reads TGTGCCAGTAGTATGGGGTCTGGGGCCAACGTCCTGACTTTC.

CDR3 residues: CASSIQGNQPQHF. The DNA of the CDR3 is TGTGCCAGCTCGATACAGGGGAATCAGCCCCAGCATTTT. The genes are TRBV6-5 and TRBJ1-5; TRBD1 aligns across 7 bases. Trimming at V came to 8 bases and at J to 4 bases, leaving 5 bases not matched to a gene. Germline values: CDR1 MNHEY, CDR2 SVGAGI. The CDR3 sequence is 13 residues long.